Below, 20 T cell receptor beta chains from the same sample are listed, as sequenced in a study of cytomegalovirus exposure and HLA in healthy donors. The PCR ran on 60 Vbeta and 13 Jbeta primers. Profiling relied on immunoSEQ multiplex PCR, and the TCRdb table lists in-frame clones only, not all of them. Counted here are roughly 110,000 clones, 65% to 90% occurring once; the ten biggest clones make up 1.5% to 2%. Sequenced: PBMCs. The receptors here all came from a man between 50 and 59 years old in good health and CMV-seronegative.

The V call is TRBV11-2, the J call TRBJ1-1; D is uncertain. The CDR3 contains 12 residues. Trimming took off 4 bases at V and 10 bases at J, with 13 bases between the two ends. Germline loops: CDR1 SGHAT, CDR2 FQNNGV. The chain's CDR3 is CASSSYEGRAFF. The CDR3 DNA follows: TGTGCCAGCAGCTCGTACGAAGGGAGAGCTTTCTTT.

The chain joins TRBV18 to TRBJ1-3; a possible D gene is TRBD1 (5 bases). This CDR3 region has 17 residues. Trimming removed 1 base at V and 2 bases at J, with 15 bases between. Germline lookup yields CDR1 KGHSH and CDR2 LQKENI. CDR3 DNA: TGTGCCAGCTCACCACTAACTATGGACATTGCTGGAAACACCATATATTTT. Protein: CASSPLTMDIAGNTIYF.

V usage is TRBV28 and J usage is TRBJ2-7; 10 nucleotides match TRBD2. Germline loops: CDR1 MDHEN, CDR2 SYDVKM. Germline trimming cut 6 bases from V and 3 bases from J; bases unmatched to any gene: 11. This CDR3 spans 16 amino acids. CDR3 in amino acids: CASSPPGTSEIYEQYV. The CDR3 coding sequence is TGTGCCAGCAGCCCTCCTGGGACTAGCGAGATCTACGAGCAGTACGTC.

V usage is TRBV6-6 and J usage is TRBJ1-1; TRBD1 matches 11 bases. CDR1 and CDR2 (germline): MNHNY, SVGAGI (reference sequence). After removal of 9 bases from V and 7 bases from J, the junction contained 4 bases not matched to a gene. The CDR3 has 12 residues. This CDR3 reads CARGTGGNEAFF. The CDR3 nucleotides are TGTGCCAGAGGGACAGGGGGTAATGAAGCTTTCTTT.

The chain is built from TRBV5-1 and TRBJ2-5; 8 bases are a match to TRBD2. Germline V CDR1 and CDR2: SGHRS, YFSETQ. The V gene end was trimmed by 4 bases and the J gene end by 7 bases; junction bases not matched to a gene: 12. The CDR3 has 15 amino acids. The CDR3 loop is CASSLSGGLGGTQYF. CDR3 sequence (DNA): TGCGCCAGCAGCCTTAGTGGGGGACTAGGGGGGACCCAGTACTTC.

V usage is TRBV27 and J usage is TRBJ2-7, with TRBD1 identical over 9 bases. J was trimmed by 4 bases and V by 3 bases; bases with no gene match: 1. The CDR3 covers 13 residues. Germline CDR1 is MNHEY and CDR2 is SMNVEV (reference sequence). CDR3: CASSLTGGYEQYF. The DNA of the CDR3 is TGTGCCAGCAGTTTGACAGGGGGGTACGAGCAGTACTTC.

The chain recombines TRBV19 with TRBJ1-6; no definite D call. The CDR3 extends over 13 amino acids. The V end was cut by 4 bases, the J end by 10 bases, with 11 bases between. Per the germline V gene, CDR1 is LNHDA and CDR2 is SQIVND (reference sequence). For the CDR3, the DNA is TGTGCCAGTAGTACCCTGGCTCACTCACCCCTCCACTTT. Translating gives CASSTLAHSPLHF.

CDR3 in DNA: TGTGCCAGTTCTACTCCTATTTTTTCGGGGACCCAGTACTTC. Its protein is CASSTPIFSGTQYF. The chain joins TRBV7-2 to TRBJ2-5; no definite D call. CDR1 and CDR2 (germline): SGHTA, FQGNSA. The CDR3 runs to 14 residues. With 9 bases removed from V and 7 bases from J, the gap between germline ends came to 21 bases.

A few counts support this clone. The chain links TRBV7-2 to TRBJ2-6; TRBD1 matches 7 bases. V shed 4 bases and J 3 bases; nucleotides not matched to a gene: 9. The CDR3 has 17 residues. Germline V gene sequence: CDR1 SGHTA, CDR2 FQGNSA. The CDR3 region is CASSSRTGTFGANVLTF. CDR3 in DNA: TGTGCCAGCAGCTCTCGGACAGGAACGTTTGGGGCCAACGTCCTGACTTTC.

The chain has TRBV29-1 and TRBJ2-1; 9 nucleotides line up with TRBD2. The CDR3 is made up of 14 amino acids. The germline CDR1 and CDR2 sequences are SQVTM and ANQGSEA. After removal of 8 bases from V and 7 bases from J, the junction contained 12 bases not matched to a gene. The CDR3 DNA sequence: TGCAGCCTTGCGGGAGGGACGGGGGGGAATGAGCAGTTCTTC. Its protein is CSLAGGTGGNEQFF.

The CDR3, as DNA: TGTGCCAGCAGTGAAGCACAGGGAGACCAGCCCCAGCATTTT. Residues: CASSEAQGDQPQHF. V usage is TRBV6-1 and J usage is TRBJ1-5; D is possibly TRBD1 (6 bases). Trimming stripped 0 bases from V and 7 bases from J, with 10 bases between. This CDR3 region has 14 residues. Germline V gene lookup returns CDR1 MNHNS and CDR2 SASEGT.

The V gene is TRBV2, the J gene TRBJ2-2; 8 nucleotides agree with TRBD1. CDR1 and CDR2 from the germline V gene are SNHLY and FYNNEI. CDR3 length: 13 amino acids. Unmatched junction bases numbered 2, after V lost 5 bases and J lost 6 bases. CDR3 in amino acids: CASSLQGAGELFF. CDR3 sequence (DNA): TGTGCCAGCAGTCTACAGGGGGCCGGGGAGCTGTTTTTT.

The CDR3 spells CSVGRTRYEQYF. The CDR3 DNA reads as TGCAGCGTTGGGCGGACACGGTACGAGCAGTACTTC. This chain uses TRBV29-1 with TRBJ2-7; possible D gene TRBD1, 5 bases. CDR1 and CDR2 (germline): SQVTM, ANQGSEA. The V gene lost 4 bases and the J gene lost 4 bases, with 11 bases spanning the gap. The CDR3 length is 12 residues.

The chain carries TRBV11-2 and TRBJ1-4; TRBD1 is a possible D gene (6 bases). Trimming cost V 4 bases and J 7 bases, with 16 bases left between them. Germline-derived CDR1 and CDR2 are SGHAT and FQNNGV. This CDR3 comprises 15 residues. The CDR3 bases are TGTGCCAGCAGCTCTTCGCGGGGGGCGATTGAAAAACTGTTTTTT. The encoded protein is CASSSSRGAIEKLFF.

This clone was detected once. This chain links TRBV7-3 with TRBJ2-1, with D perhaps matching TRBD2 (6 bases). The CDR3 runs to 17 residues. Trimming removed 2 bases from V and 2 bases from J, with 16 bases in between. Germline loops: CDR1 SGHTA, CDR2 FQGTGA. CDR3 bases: TGTGCCAGCAGCTTAGTCGGGAGCGGGCCGCCCTACAATGAGCAGTTCTTC. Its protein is CASSLVGSGPPYNEQFF.

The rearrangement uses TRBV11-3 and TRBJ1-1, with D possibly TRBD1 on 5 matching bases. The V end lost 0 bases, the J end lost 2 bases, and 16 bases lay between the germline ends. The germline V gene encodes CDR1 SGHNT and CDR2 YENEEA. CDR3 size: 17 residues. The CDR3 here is CASSLEWGEPRNTEAFF. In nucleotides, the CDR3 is TGTGCCAGCAGCTTAGAGTGGGGGGAGCCGCGAAACACTGAAGCTTTCTTT.

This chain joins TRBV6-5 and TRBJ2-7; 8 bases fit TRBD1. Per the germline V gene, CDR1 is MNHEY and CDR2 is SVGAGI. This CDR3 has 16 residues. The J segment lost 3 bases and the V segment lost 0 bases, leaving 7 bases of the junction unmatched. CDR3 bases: TGTGCCAGCAGTTACTCTGAGGCAGGGGGCCACTACGAGCAGTACTTC. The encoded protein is CASSYSEAGGHYEQYF.

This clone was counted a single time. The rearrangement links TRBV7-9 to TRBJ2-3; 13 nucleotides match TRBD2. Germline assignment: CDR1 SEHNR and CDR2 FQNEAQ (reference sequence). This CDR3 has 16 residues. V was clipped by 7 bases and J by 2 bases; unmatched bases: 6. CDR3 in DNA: TGTGCCAGCACCGCGACTAGCGGGGGGATCACAGATACGCAGTATTTT. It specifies CASTATSGGITDTQYF.

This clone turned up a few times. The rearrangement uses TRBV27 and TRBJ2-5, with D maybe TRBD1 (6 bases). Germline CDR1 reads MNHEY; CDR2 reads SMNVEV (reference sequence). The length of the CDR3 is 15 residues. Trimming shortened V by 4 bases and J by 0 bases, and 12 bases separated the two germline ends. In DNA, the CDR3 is TGTGCCAGCAGTTCTTTAAAGGGGGACCAAGAGACCCAGTACTTC. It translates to CASSSLKGDQETQYF.

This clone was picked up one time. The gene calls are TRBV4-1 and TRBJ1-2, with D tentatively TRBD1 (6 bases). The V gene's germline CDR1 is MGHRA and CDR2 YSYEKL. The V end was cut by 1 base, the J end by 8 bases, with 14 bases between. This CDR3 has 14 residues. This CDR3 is CASSQGLRQDGYTF. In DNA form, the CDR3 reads TGCGCCAGCAGCCAAGGATTGAGACAGGACGGCTACACCTTC.